Shown below are 11 T cell receptor beta chains from a single sample sequenced in a study of a mutant IDH1 vaccine in newly diagnosed glioma. Time point indicated: week 11, during vaccination. The vaccine gave 300 ug of a 20-mer mutant IDH1 peptide subcutaneously per dose. Clones were sequenced by immunoSEQ multiplex PCR, and TCRdb holds only the in-frame ones, with some missing. Of tens of thousands of clones in the sample, about 70% are singletons; the top ten hold around 10%. Their antigens are not known. The sequences come from peripheral blood mononuclear cells (PBMCs), collected from a glioma patient whose treatment included an IDH1 peptide vaccine. These receptors originate from a man aged 18 to 29 with glioma. Some clones in this sample may be carry-over from other donors' samples.

This clone has just a few counts. The gene calls are TRBV9 and TRBJ1-2, with D unresolved. V lost 4 bases and J 4 bases, leaving 11 bases between the germline ends. Germline CDR1 SGDLS, CDR2 YYNGEE. This CDR3 comprises 13 residues. CDR3 amino acids: CASSSPGLYGYTF. The CDR3 coding sequence is TGTGCCAGCAGCTCCCCGGGCCTCTATGGCTACACCTTC. Looking up the rest from reference TRBV9 and TRBJ1-2 gives the full variable domain: DSGVTQTPKHLITATGQRVTLRCSPRSGDLSVYWYQQSLDQGLQFLIQYYNGEERAKGNILERFSAQQFPDLHSELNLSSLELGDSALYFCASSSPGLYGYTFGSGTRLTVV.

The chain couples TRBV9 to TRBJ1-6; TRBD1 matches at 7 bases. The CDR3 spans 14 residues. J was trimmed by 8 bases and V by 7 bases; bases with no gene match: 9. Germline assignment: CDR1 SGDLS and CDR2 YYNGEE. CDR3 bases: TGTGCCAGCGGGACCCCGACAGGGTATTCACCCCTCCACTTT. This encodes CASGTPTGYSPLHF.

V gene TRBV4-3 combines with J gene TRBJ1-1; D uncertain. The length of the CDR3 is 16 residues. V was cut by 0 bases and J by 0 bases, with 11 bases left in between. The germline V gene encodes CDR1 LGHNA and CDR2 YSLEER. The CDR3 coding sequence is TGCGCCAGCAGCCAAGATACAGCTCTAATGAACACTGAAGCTTTCTTT. This encodes CASSQDTALMNTEAFF.

This chain uses TRBV5-6 with TRBJ2-2; tentative D call: TRBD2 (6 bases). Trimming cost V 4 bases and J 10 bases, with 8 bases left between them. From germline, CDR1 is SGHDT and CDR2 YYEEEE. There are 11 residues in the CDR3. This CDR3 is CASSQGLELFF. The CDR3 bases are TGTGCCAGCAGCCAGGGACTGGAGCTGTTTTTT.

V is TRBV6-5 and J is TRBJ2-1, with no clear D. The CDR3 has 12 residues. V was pared by 2 bases and J by 6 bases, with 5 bases between. CDR1 and CDR2 from the germline V gene are MNHEY and SVGAGI. CDR3 loop: CASSYAANEQFF. DNA of the CDR3: TGTGCCAGCAGTTACGCGGCCAATGAGCAGTTCTTC.

In this sample, this clone turned up once. The rearrangement links TRBV6-1 to TRBJ2-3, with D possibly matching TRBD2 (6 bases). Looked up from germline, CDR1 is MNHNS and CDR2 is SASEGT. Trimming shortened V by 4 bases and J by 0 bases, and 11 bases separated the two germline ends. The CDR3 has 15 amino acids. CDR3 bases: TGTGCCAGCAGTGCGGGGGAAATTAGCACAGATACGCAGTATTTT. Residues: CASSAGEISTDTQYF.

The V gene is TRBV25-1, the J gene TRBJ2-7; 7 bases map to TRBD2. Losses at the gene ends were 4 bases for V and 1 base for J; bases not matched to a gene: 1. CDR1 MGHDK and CDR2 SYGVNS come from the germline V gene. This CDR3 spans 13 amino acids. The CDR3, as DNA: TGTGCCAGCAGTGCCGGGGGGTCCTACGAGCAGTACTTC. Amino acids: CASSAGGSYEQYF.

The chain is built from TRBV30 and TRBJ1-3; D remains ambiguous. Germline-derived CDR1 and CDR2 are GTSNPN and SVGIG (reference sequence). V shed 5 bases and J shed 2 bases, with 13 bases lying between them. This CDR3 is 14 amino acids long. The CDR3 loop reads CAWSPGNTGNTIYF. CDR3 in DNA: TGTGCCTGGTCTCCTGGGAATACTGGAAACACCATATATTTT.

This chain uses TRBV4-1 with TRBJ1-1; D perhaps matches TRBD1 (5 bases). With 0 bases removed from V and 3 bases from J, the gap between germline ends came to 11 bases. Germline CDR1 reads MGHRA; CDR2 reads YSYEKL. CDR3 length: 15 residues. In nucleotides, the CDR3 is TGCGCCAGCAGCCAAGAGCCCGGGGCCGACACTGAAGCTTTCTTT. Protein: CASSQEPGADTEAFF.

The chain joins TRBV30 to TRBJ2-1; TRBD1 is a possible D gene (5 bases). The CDR3 has 14 amino acids. Germline-derived CDR1 and CDR2 are GTSNPN and SVGIG (reference sequence). The V gene lost 2 bases and the J gene lost 7 bases, with 15 bases spanning the gap. CDR3 sequence: CAWSWGQGTNEQFF. The CDR3 bases are TGTGCCTGGAGTTGGGGTCAGGGAACAAATGAGCAGTTCTTC.

This clone was observed once. This sequence joins TRBV4-3 and TRBJ2-7; D not certain. The CDR3 runs to 14 residues. Trimming cost V 1 base and J 1 base, with 8 bases left between them. Germline V gene data show CDR1 as LGHNA and CDR2 as YSLEER. The CDR3 protein is CASSQATGSYEQYF. DNA of the CDR3: TGCGCCAGCAGCCAAGCAACTGGTTCCTACGAGCAGTACTTC.